The sample holds a few counts of the clone carrying this T cell receptor beta chain. These data come from a study of blood T cell repertoires in COVID-19. Study-level background: The samples span acute and convalescent COVID-19 from the United States, Italy and Spain.

Germline values: CDR1 SGHRS, CDR2 YFSETQ. Trimming cost V 0 bases and J 0 bases; bases outside gene matches: 18. The CDR3 is made up of 22 amino acids. Authors' methods: Reference gene primer amplification gave estimated nucleated cell counts. Data came from immunoSEQ multiplex PCR; TCRdb stores just in-frame clones and leaves some out. V and J calls and clone size are as listed in that table; D and trimming were resolved from the DNA. The sample has under 250,000 clones, roughly 88% seen once. The TCR sequence derives from a man in his fifties or sixties with active or convalescent COVID-19. Sequenced material: peripheral blood. The rearrangement links TRBV5-1 to TRBJ2-2; TRBD1 aligns across 9 bases. CDR3 amino acids: CASSLVWDLRPGQGSNTGELFF. The CDR3 DNA reads as TGCGCCAGCAGCTTGGTGTGGGATCTTAGACCGGGACAGGGCTCGAACACCGGGGAGCTGTTTTTT.